This T cell receptor beta chain was sequenced for a study of cytomegalovirus exposure and HLA in healthy donors (dated by TCRdb to 2017 to 2019). Regarding the study in general: In an earlier analysis of roughly 590 of the donors, about 260 Gb of sequence data and some 120 million unique TCR beta sequences from about 179 million T cells were reported. Among the approximately 400 genotyped donors, more than 70% belonged to the genetic ancestry cluster associated with self-reported Caucasian donors. High-throughput TCR immunosequencing, statistical association of individual TCRs with disease status, and machine learning were combined to predict cytomegalovirus infection status. A later analysis re-analyzed previously published TCR beta repertoires from several hundred donors and added high-resolution HLA genotyping to study TCR occurrence patterns. Besides the first cohort of roughly 660 subjects, a separate validation cohort made up of 120 different subjects was used. All discovery cohort repertoires had been generated on a single sequencing platform. Because of strong linkage in the cohort, four or five DR-DQ haplotypes were treated as single units for association and clustering. The study used immunosequencing to profile the T cell repertoires of hundreds of subjects and linked those repertoires to cytomegalovirus serostatus. Donor age, sex, ethnicity and CMV serostatus were collected together with the repertoire data. Among almost 400 genotyped donors of the cohort, an average of 235,054 unique TCR beta nucleotide sequences were sequenced per donor, 15% to 20% of them non-productive. In a later genetic analysis, genome-wide SNP genotypes for about 65% of the roughly 700 donors were used, and that subset was treated as a discovery cohort. Typing coverage differed by locus: A, B, C, DRB1 and DQB1 were typed in roughly 620-640 donors, DQA1 in 500 to 550, DPA1 in some 570, and DPB1 in just under 480. HLA typing covered class I and class II loci at four-digit resolution. An earlier analysis of 450 to 750 of the donors used high-throughput TCR beta sequencing to judge whether each TCR beta V gene segment behaved as functional or pseudogenic. Roughly 320 gigabases of sequencing data and about 92 million unique TCR sequences made up an early release that covered 640 HLA-typed donors. The study aimed to test whether cataloging public T cell receptors could reveal signatures of past pathogen exposure. The later analysis used no new phenotypic data to find candidate immune exposures, relying instead on TCR beta sequences and their occurrence across donors.

Receptor libraries were prepared by the immunoSEQ multiplex PCR assay. For the multiplex PCR, a mixture combining 60 forward primers for TCR Vbeta segments and 13 reverse primers for TCR Jbeta segments was used. Amplification of the CDR3 region of rearranged TCR beta genes was performed with a multiplex PCR assay on genomic DNA. The amplified TCR beta libraries were sequenced on the Illumina HiSeq System as 87-base-pair reads. On the authors' methods: Across the roughly 700 repertoires, a later analysis counted tens of millions of unique TCR beta chains, some 11 million of which were shared by at least two donors. Raw reads were error-corrected and collapsed into unique sequences by a nearest-neighbor algorithm in which closely related sequences were merged to remove PCR and sequencing errors. CDR3 sequences were aligned to IMGT reference sequences to assign V, D and J gene segments. For a sequence to be retained, a match of at least six nucleotides to both a V gene segment and a J gene segment was required. A rearrangement was called productive if the CDR3 had no stop codons and remained in frame with V and J, and every other rearrangement was called non-productive. CDR3 was defined according to IMGT convention as the region running from the second conserved V-encoded cysteine to the conserved J-encoded phenylalanine. In an earlier analysis of 550 to 650 of the donors, sequences lacking an unambiguous match to a single V gene segment were excluded. An earlier analysis of about 590 of the donors classified V segments as functional when productive rearrangements were above 56.7% and as segregating when the standard deviation between donors was above 5%. A statistical classification framework was developed to diagnose cytomegalovirus status using the catalog of TCR beta chain sequences. In a later analysis, TCR nucleotide sequences were compared against IMGT/GENE-DB human TR gene sequences so that V and J genes could be assigned. Using the TCRdist pipeline, a later analysis assigned CDR3 sequences along with most-parsimonious VDJ recombination scenarios. In a later analysis, every TCR beta chain was defined by the combination of its CDR3 amino acid sequence and its V-gene family, and reads without a unique V-gene family were dropped. In a later analysis, some 600 highly shared, low-generation-probability nucleotide sequences were removed to address suspected cross-contamination and a sequencing artifact. For each public chain, a later analysis derived a clonal expansion index from normalized ranks of inferred template counts within each repertoire. A later analysis computed generation probabilities with a VDJ recombination model fitted to out-of-frame rearrangements, and checked the results against IGoR. A later analysis scored TCR-TCR, TCR-HLA and TCR-CMV co-occurrence with hypergeometric tests, applying a repertoire-size bias correction to TCR pairs. In a later analysis, false discovery rates were estimated by permuting HLA or CMV assignments 20 times. In a later analysis, co-occurring TCRs were grouped with DBSCAN, and TCRdist sequence similarity was added when clustering was performed within HLA-allele-positive subsets. Repertoires with fewer than 30,000 or more than 120,000 public chains were left out of co-occurrence clustering, as were a handful of repertoires with anomalous nucleotide sharing. Not all clones reach the TCRdb copy of this immuneACCESS table, which keeps in-frame sequences only. Checked studies attribute under half of the gap to unresolved V genes and leave the rest unexplained. Clonal size and the V and J genes are those of that table, whereas D and trimming came from the DNA. Here the sample has 150,000 to 200,000 clones; over 75% occur a single time. The ten largest clonotypes hold approximately 3.4% of the sample.

Comments on this clone: There is no known antigen for this receptor. The record has no base qualities; no much larger clone is one base away.

The cohort was made up of 666 healthy bone marrow donors. All cohort members were sampled while nominally healthy, although unrecorded immune exposures were likely present. The donor tested CMV seronegative, placing the donor among the 350 or so seronegative members of the cohort. A peripheral blood sample was collected from each donor, and TCR beta sequencing was performed on peripheral blood mononuclear cells. The Qiagen DNeasy Blood Extraction Kit was used to extract genomic DNA from the blood cell samples. What the authors observed across the whole study: Because some donors lacked HLA typing at each locus, the association tests relied only on the typed subset. In a later analysis, the rate of TCR association differed among HLA loci, with DRB1 alleles having the most associated TCRs and HLA-C alleles having the fewest. Most TCR sequences were observed very rarely across donors, whereas some public TCRs were present in many individuals. Correlated functional status among segregating V segments might be attributable to linkage disequilibrium, but an unknown experimental factor could not be ruled out. Sequencing depth was assumed to be roughly uniform across donors in the presence/absence analyses, though that assumption may not hold. A few of the identified cytomegalovirus-associated TCR beta chains were confirmed in vitro to be specific for cytomegalovirus antigens. V-gene and J-gene trimming of TCR beta chains was associated with a missense DCLRE1C variant in a later genetic analysis, and the association was replicated in an independent cohort. Most CMV-associated TCR beta chains appeared to be HLA-restricted in a later analysis, and the HLA associations seemed to be driven largely by CMV exposure. A total of 164 TCR beta chains were listed by the study as associated with cytomegalovirus. A further reported finding was that TCR beta sequences accurately predicted the HLA-A and HLA-B alleles for most subjects in the first cohort. A later analysis reported that several top co-occurrence clusters appeared linked to parvovirus B19, influenza, CMV and Epstein-Barr virus. According to the authors, the approach could potentially be generalized to other disease states and immunological phenotypes. In a later analysis, around 17,000 TCR beta sequences were associated with specific HLA alleles at a false discovery rate of 0.05. The classifier was reported to diagnose cytomegalovirus status with high specificity and sensitivity in both the original and validation cohorts. A cluster of highly shared sequence variants was judged likely to be a technical artifact of the sequencing pipeline. In an earlier analysis of about 550 of the donors, most TCR beta V segments were observed in productive rearrangements about 87% or about 30% of the time, broadly matching IMGT annotations. Strong co-occurrence of HLA alleles, especially DR and DQ, made assigning TCR associations to individual alleles difficult. The only immune exposure information available for the cohort was CMV serostatus. Because counts were too low, about 18 rarely observed V segments, including chromosome 9 orphons, were left out of the earlier analysis of several hundred of the donors. Some IMGT-functional V segments, including TRBV6-2 and TRBV6-3, could not be told apart with the 87-base-pair reads, so those segments were excluded. A later analysis found that HLA-associated TCR beta chains were more clonally expanded and had lower generation probabilities than equally common non-associated chains. The cohort was sequenced for TCR beta chains only, and without alpha or paired-chain data the features that could be detected were limited. Compared with the roughly 700-donor mean, donors in an Asian-associated ancestry cluster had fewer N-insertions in productive TCRs, according to a later genetic analysis.

According to the germline V gene (reference sequence), CDR1 reads LNHDA and CDR2 reads SQIVND. V was cut back by 2 bases and J by 8 bases, leaving a gap of 9 bases between them. Including the terminal cysteine and phenylalanine, the CDR3 comprises 13 residues. Only the CDR3 part of the read is kept: 39 bases, read in frame from the first base. This TCR was recovered from a female donor in good health and CMV-seronegative. In this chain, TRBV19 is recombined with TRBJ1-4; no D segment can be confidently identified. Sequencing used PBMCs. CDR3 reads: CASSILEREKLFF. At the DNA level, the sequence is TGTGCCAGTAGTATACTCGAGAGGGAAAAACTGTTTTTT. The entire variable domain, with the stretches around the CDR3 drawn from the reference TRBV19 and TRBJ1-4 proteins, is DGGITQSPKYLFRKEGQNVTLSCEQNLNHDAMYWYRQDPGQGLRLIYYSQIVNDFQKGDIAEGYSVSREKKESFPLTVTSAQKNPTAFYLCASSILEREKLFFGSGTQLSVL.